This T cell receptor beta chain was recorded in a study of OX40 agonist ivuxolimab in advanced cancers. Across the study: The study reported partial responses in three patients: one hepatocellular carcinoma, two cutaneous melanoma. Study findings and constraints: Researchers report that CD8+ T cells had, on average, more expanded clones than CD4+. Clones of CD4+ and CD8+ blood T cells grew by week 6 at doses of 0.1 to 3.0 mg/kg.

Concerning this clone itself: Antigen: not known.

Repertoires were generated with immunoSEQ multiplex PCR, while TCRdb's copy carries only in-frame clones and drops some. The data contain 65,000 to 85,000 clones, approximately 90% of them singletons. The J segment lost 4 bases and the V segment lost 6 bases, leaving 4 bases of the junction unmatched. The CDR3 is made up of 12 amino acids. The V gene's germline CDR1 is SQVTM and CDR2 ANQGSEA. Autoimmune disease history or systemic immunosuppression excluded patients. Sequencing used CD4+ or CD8+ T cells sorted from blood, obtained in a trial of the OX40 agonist ivuxolimab. The receptor comes from an adult with an advanced solid tumor such as melanoma, head and neck, liver or kidney cancer. The V and J genes are TRBV29-1 and TRBJ1-2; 8 bases agree with TRBD1. The CDR3 coding sequence is TGCAGCGTGGGAGGGACAGGCTATGGCTACACCTTC. It is translated as CSVGGTGYGYTF.